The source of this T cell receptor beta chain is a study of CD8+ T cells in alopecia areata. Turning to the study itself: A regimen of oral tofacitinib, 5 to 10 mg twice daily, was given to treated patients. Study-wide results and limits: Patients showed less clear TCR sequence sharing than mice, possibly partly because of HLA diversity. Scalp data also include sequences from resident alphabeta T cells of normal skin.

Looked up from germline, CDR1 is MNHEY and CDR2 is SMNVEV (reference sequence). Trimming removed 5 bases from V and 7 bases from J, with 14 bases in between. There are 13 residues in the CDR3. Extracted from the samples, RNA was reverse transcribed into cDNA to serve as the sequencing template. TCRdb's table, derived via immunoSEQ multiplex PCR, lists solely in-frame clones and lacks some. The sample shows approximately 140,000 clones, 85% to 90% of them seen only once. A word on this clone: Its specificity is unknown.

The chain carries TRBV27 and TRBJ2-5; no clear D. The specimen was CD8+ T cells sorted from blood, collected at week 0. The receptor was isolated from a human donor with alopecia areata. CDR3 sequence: CASSPDVVGTQYF. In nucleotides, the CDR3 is TGTGCCAGCAGTCCAGACGTGGTTGGGACCCAGTACTTC.